This T cell receptor (beta chain) was sequenced for a study of preoperative IRX-2 immunotherapy in early breast cancer. This CDR3 has 14 amino acids. Germline V gives CDR1 SSHAT, CDR2 FNYEAQ (reference sequence). Germline trimming cut 5 bases from V and 7 bases from J; bases unmatched to any gene: 3. Treatment meaning: preoperative locoregional IRX-2 cytokine immunotherapy. Data came from immunoSEQ multiplex PCR; TCRdb stores just in-frame clones and leaves some out. The top ten hold 25% to 35% of the sample, which has 20,000 to 30,000 clones, about 90% seen once. The chain has TRBV7-7 and TRBJ2-5, with 14 bases identical to TRBD2. The sequences come from tumor tissue, collected after IRX-2 immunotherapy. The receptor comes from a human donor with breast cancer. The CDR3 reads CASSRTSGGRTQYF. For the CDR3, the DNA is TGTGCCAGCAGCCGGACTAGCGGGGGGAGGACCCAGTACTTC.